The TCR beta chain described here comes from a study of T cell responses to AZD1222 COVID-19 vaccine. Study conclusions and caveats: In a largely white British group with more females than males, clonal diversity was possibly underestimated.

A note on this clone: Its target is not known.

Some clones are missing from TCRdb's copy, which holds only in-frame ones; the method was immunoSEQ multiplex PCR. The repertoire has fewer than 110,000 clones, more than 70% of them found once; the top ten carry 10% to 13%. The V gene's germline CDR1 is LNHNV and CDR2 YYDKDF (reference sequence). The CDR3 is made up of 16 amino acids. The ends lost 2 bases at V and 4 bases at J; junction bases unmatched: 6. The sample consisted of peripheral blood, taken 28 days after the second AZD1222 dose. The J gene is TRBJ2-7, the V gene TRBV15, with TRBD1 identical over 12 bases. This sequence originates from an adult who received the AZD1222 COVID-19 vaccine. CDR3 sequence reads: CATSRPQGQGAYEQYF. CDR3 DNA sequence: TGTGCCACCAGCAGACCCCAGGGACAGGGGGCATACGAGCAGTACTTC.